This T cell receptor beta chain emerged from a study of chemoradiotherapy in HPV16-positive cancers. Looking at the study overall: Candidate HPV-specific T-cell clones and common TCR motifs came from functional assays in a couple of HPV16-positive patients.

TCRdb keeps only in-frame clones here, not all; method: immunoSEQ multiplex PCR. The sample has 7,000 or so clones, over 60% seen once. Study conclusions and caveats: Candidate HPV-specific clones and E7-related TCR motifs grew in tumor during treatment.

On this clone itself: Its antigen is unidentified.

The CDR3 loop spans 16 amino acids. Germline V lookup: CDR1 SNHLY, CDR2 FYNNEI. Trimming at V came to 3 bases and at J to 6 bases, leaving 11 bases not matched to a gene. This clonotype was sampled from a human donor with HPV-associated anogenital cancer. The rearrangement joins TRBV2 to TRBJ2-1; TRBD2 agrees at 7 bases. Sampling was carried out from a patient who underwent chemoradiotherapy. The CDR3 loop is CASSDERGAFVNEQFF. In nucleotides, the CDR3 is TGTGCCAGCAGTGACGAGCGGGGCGCCTTTGTCAATGAGCAGTTCTTC.